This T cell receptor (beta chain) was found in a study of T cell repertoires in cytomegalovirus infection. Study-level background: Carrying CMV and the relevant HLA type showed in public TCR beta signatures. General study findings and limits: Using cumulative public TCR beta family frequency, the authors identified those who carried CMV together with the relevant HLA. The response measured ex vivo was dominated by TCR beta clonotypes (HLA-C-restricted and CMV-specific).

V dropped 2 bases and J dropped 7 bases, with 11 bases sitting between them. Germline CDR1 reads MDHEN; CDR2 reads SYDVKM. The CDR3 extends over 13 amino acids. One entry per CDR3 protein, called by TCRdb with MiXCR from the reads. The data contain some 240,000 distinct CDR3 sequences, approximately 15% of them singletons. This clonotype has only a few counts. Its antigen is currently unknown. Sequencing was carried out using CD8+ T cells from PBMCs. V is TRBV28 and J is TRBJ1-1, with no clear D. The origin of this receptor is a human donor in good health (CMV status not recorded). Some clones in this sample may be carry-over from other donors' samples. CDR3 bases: TGTGCCAGCAGTTTAGAGGAGACGGATGAAGCTTTCTTT. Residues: CASSLEETDEAFF.